The text below deals with one T cell receptor beta chain. Antigen: not known. This record belongs to a study of OX40 agonist ivuxolimab in advanced cancers. Study-level results: The mean number of expanded clones was higher in CD8+ T cells than in CD4+.

Data came from immunoSEQ multiplex PCR; TCRdb stores just in-frame clones and leaves some out. The repertoire holds 92,000 or so clones, with approximately 80% as singletons. The sequencing used CD4+ or CD8+ T cells sorted from blood, collected in a trial of the OX40 agonist ivuxolimab. The sequence was obtained from an adult with an advanced solid tumor such as melanoma, head and neck, liver or kidney cancer.

CDR3 amino acids: CASSEYRGPNETQYF. In nucleotides, the CDR3 is TGTGCCAGCAGTGAATACAGGGGGCCGAACGAGACCCAGTACTTC. The J gene is TRBJ2-5, the V gene TRBV2; 9 bases map to TRBD1. The length of the CDR3 is 15 residues. Germline V gives CDR1 SNHLY, CDR2 FYNNEI. The V segment lost 2 bases and the J segment 5 bases; nucleotides outside the gene matches: 6.